The 14 T cell receptor beta chains given below trace back to one sample, sequenced in a study of PD-1 blockade in mismatch repair-deficient tumors. TCRdb's copy holds only in-frame clones and misses some; the assay was immunoSEQ multiplex PCR. The table shows approximately 40,000 clones, with about 85% occurring only once. The sequencing here drew on peripheral blood, taken 4 weeks after starting pembrolizumab. Receptor source: an adult with mismatch repair-deficient cancer.

V and J are TRBV7-9 and TRBJ2-5; D may be TRBD1 or TRBD2 (5 bases each). Per the germline V gene, CDR1 is SEHNR and CDR2 is FQNEAQ (reference sequence). V was pared by 1 base and J by 5 bases, with 20 bases between. This CDR3 comprises 17 residues. Here the CDR3 reads CASSLEVADREGETQYF. The CDR3 DNA reads as TGTGCCAGCAGCTTAGAGGTCGCAGACAGAGAGGGGGAGACCCAGTACTTC.

The table lists this clone with a count of one. This chain joins TRBV11-2 and TRBJ2-1; TRBD2 agrees at 7 bases. This CDR3 region has 15 residues. Per the germline V gene, CDR1 is SGHAT and CDR2 is FQNNGV. With 1 base clipped from V and 3 bases from J, the junction kept 3 bases outside the gene matches. This CDR3 is CASSLAASGYNEQFF. The CDR3 coding sequence is TGTGCCAGCAGCTTAGCGGCTAGCGGCTACAATGAGCAGTTCTTC.

The chain couples TRBV28 to TRBJ2-7; 10 positions match TRBD2. Germline CDR1 MDHEN, CDR2 SYDVKM. The length of the CDR3 is 12 residues. The ends lost 7 bases at V and 6 bases at J; junction bases unmatched: 3. The CDR3 nucleotides are TGTGCCAGCACTCGACTAGCGGGCGAGCAGTACTTC. Its translation is CASTRLAGEQYF. The entire variable domain, with the rest obtained from reference TRBV28 and TRBJ2-7, is as follows: DVKVTQSSRYLVKRTGEKVFLECVQDMDHENMFWYRQDPGLGLRLIYFSYDVKMKEKGDIPEGYSVSREKKERFSLILESASTNQTSMYLCASTRLAGEQYFGPGTRLTVT.

J is TRBJ2-5 and V is TRBV29-1; D not certain. The CDR3 runs 11 residues. V was cut by 6 bases and J by 4 bases, with 9 bases left in between. CDR1 SQVTM and CDR2 ANQGSEA come from the germline V gene. This CDR3 is CSVPKGETQYF. CDR3 sequence (DNA): TGCAGCGTCCCCAAGGGAGAGACCCAGTACTTC.

The chain is built from TRBV6-1 and TRBJ2-3; tentatively, D is TRBD2 (5 bases). V was cut by 2 bases and J by 0 bases, with 9 bases left in between. Germline assignment: CDR1 MNHNS and CDR2 SASEGT. The CDR3 covers 15 residues. CDR3 sequence reads: CASSELWTSTDTQYF. The CDR3 nucleotides read TGTGCCAGCAGTGAACTTTGGACTAGCACAGATACGCAGTATTTT.

The chain uses TRBV4-3 and TRBJ2-1, with TRBD2 matching 8 bases. CDR1 and CDR2 from the germline V gene are LGHNA and YSLEER. The CDR3 spans 14 residues. J gave up 8 bases and V 5 bases, and 8 bases lay outside the gene matches. The CDR3 nucleotides read TGCGCCAGCAGCGTCGGGCGGGAGGCCGATGAGCAGTTCTTC. Its translation is CASSVGREADEQFF.

The chain uses TRBV6-6 and TRBJ1-2; TRBD1 is a possible D gene (6 bases). V was pared by 8 bases and J by 5 bases, with 9 bases between. The CDR3 totals 11 residues. Germline CDR1 reads MNHNY; CDR2 reads SVGAGI (reference sequence). The CDR3 region has the DNA TGTGCCAGCTGGGGGGCATATGGCTACACCTTC. Translation gives CASWGAYGYTF.

The chain links TRBV6-5 to TRBJ2-5; 15 bases align to TRBD2. Germline V gene lookup returns CDR1 MNHEY and CDR2 SVGAGI. The trim removed 0 bases at V and 4 bases at J, leaving 0 bases unmatched. The CDR3 totals 16 residues. The DNA of the CDR3 is TGTGCCAGCAGTTACTCGGGACTAGCGGGAGGAGAGACCCAGTACTTC. Translating it yields CASSYSGLAGGETQYF.

Many counts were recorded for this clone. The chain has TRBV14 and TRBJ2-7, with 7 bases that match TRBD1. The V and J ends lost 4 bases and 2 bases, in that order; junction bases with no gene match: 5. The CDR3 length is 14 residues. Looked up from germline, CDR1 is SGHDN and CDR2 is FVKESK. This CDR3 reads CASSPHRGPYEQYF. The CDR3 DNA reads TGTGCCAGCAGCCCCCACAGGGGTCCCTACGAGCAGTACTTC.

The genes are TRBV29-1 and TRBJ2-7; D is undetermined. The ends were cut back, 5 bases at V and 5 bases at J, with 16 bases in the middle. CDR3 length: 13 amino acids. Germline-derived CDR1 and CDR2 are SQVTM and ANQGSEA. CDR3 DNA sequence: TGCAGCGTTCGACTCCTTTCGGATAACGAGCAGTACTTC. Its protein product is CSVRLLSDNEQYF.

In this sample, this clone turned up once. V and J are TRBV27 and TRBJ2-2; 9 bases are a match to TRBD2. Germline lookup yields CDR1 MNHEY and CDR2 SMNVEV (reference sequence). Trimming cost V 2 bases and J 9 bases; bases outside gene matches: 13. The CDR3 is 17 residues long. CDR3 residues: CASSLDTSGWPSRELFF. CDR3 DNA: TGTGCCAGCAGTTTAGATACTAGCGGGTGGCCCTCGAGGGAGCTGTTTTTT.

This CDR3 is CASSIQGGSNQPQHF. In nucleotides, the CDR3 is TGTGCCAGCAGTATACAGGGCGGGAGCAATCAGCCCCAGCATTTT. The V and J genes are TRBV6-1 and TRBJ1-5; D is perhaps TRBD1 (6 bases). The CDR3 consists of 15 residues. The V and J ends lost 5 bases and 1 base respectively, with 12 bases between them. Per the germline V gene, CDR1 is MNHNS and CDR2 is SASEGT.

In DNA, the CDR3 is TGTGCCAGCAGCCAGGTGTACCAAGAGACCCAGTACTTC. Translation: CASSQVYQETQYF. The V gene is TRBV5-6, the J gene TRBJ2-5; D is uncertain. CDR1 and CDR2 (germline): SGHDT, YYEEEE. With 4 bases removed from V and 0 bases from J, the gap between germline ends came to 7 bases. The CDR3 is 13 residues long.

V and J are TRBV30 and TRBJ2-5, with D possibly being TRBD2 (6 bases). From germline, CDR1 is GTSNPN and CDR2 SVGIG (reference sequence). Trimming took 1 base from V and 2 from J, leaving 11 bases between them. The CDR3 length is 14 residues. The CDR3 region is CAWSGGDVQETQYF. CDR3 bases: TGTGCCTGGAGTGGGGGGGACGTACAAGAGACCCAGTACTTC.